What follows is one T cell receptor beta chain and its context. The antigen is undetermined. The data belong to a study of cytomegalovirus exposure and HLA in healthy donors. Study-wide points: Listed as cytomegalovirus-associated were 150 or so TCR beta chains. The sole available immune exposure information was CMV serostatus. Within an earlier analysis, most TCR beta V segments proved productive either about 90% or about 30% of the time. Later on, a genetic analysis was performed. It linked a missense variant in DCLRE1C with V- and J-gene trimming of TCR beta.

The V segment lost 4 bases and the J segment 0 bases; nucleotides outside the gene matches: 5. The V gene's germline CDR1 is SGDLS and CDR2 YYNGEE. CDR3 size: 15 residues. The PCR had 60 Vbeta and 13 Jbeta primers. Sequenced by immunoSEQ multiplex PCR; TCRdb stores in-frame clones only, minus some. The sample totals about 88,000 clones; its top ten clones hold 5.5%. This receptor was obtained from a girl aged 5 to 17 in good health and CMV-seropositive. Material for sequencing was PBMCs. V usage is TRBV9 and J usage is TRBJ1-2; 8 nucleotides match TRBD1. The CDR3 loop is CASSRDRGANYGYTF. The DNA for the CDR3 is TGTGCCAGCAGCCGCGACAGGGGCGCTAACTATGGCTACACCTTC.